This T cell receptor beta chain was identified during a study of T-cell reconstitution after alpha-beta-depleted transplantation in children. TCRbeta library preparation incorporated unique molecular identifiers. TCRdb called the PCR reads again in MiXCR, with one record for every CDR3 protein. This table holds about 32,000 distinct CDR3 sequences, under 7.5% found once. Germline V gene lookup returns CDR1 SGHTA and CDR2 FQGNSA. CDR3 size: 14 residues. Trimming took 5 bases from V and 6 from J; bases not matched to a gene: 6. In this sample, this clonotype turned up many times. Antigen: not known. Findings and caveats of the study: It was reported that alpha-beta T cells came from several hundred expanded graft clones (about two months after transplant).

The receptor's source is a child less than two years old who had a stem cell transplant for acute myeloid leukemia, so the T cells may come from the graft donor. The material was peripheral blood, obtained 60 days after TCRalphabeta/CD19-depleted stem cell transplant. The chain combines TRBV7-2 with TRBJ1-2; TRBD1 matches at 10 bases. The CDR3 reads CASSHRDRGDGYTF. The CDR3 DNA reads TGTGCCAGCAGCCACCGGGACAGGGGAGATGGCTACACCTTC.